The 8 T cell receptor beta chains below all came from one sample that was sequenced in a study of human T cells and chemical hapten exposure. The time point: patch test 1, 2 weeks after DPC sensitization. Treatment here: therapeutic diphenylcyclopropenone sensitization with weekly scalp DPC. Each CDR3 protein gets one entry after TCRdb re-called the RACE reads with MiXCR. The sample has fewer than 100,000 distinct CDR3 sequences, roughly 10% seen once; the top ten hold 3.5%. This material consisted of whole blood, taken in connection with sensitization to the hapten diphenylcyclopropenone (DPC). The receptors come from a woman aged 60-75 years with alopecia areata. Some clones in this sample may be carry-over from other donors' samples.

This clonotype was found a few times. The chain has TRBV20-1 and TRBJ2-1, with TRBD2 matching over 8 bases. The junction had 9 bases not matched to a gene; V was cut back by 2 bases and J by 9 bases. From germline, CDR1 is DFQATT and CDR2 SNEGSKA (reference sequence). CDR3 size: 14 residues. DNA of the CDR3: TGCAGTGCTAGACCCGGGGGGGCGTTCTTTGAGCAGTTCTTC. As protein: CSARPGGAFFEQFF.

This clonotype turned up a few times. This sequence joins TRBV5-1 and TRBJ2-1; 10 bases map to TRBD2. Germline V CDR1 and CDR2: SGHRS, YFSETQ. The junction had 6 bases not matched to a gene; V was cut back by 6 bases and J by 9 bases. The CDR3 covers 13 residues. The CDR3: CASMSGGASEQFF. The DNA for the CDR3 is TGCGCCAGCATGAGCGGGGGGGCCAGTGAGCAGTTCTTC.

This clonotype has at least ten counts. This CDR3 reads CASRSPNGDSGNTIYF. The CDR3 DNA sequence: TGTGCCAGCAGGTCCCCAAACGGAGACTCTGGAAACACCATATATTTT. The V gene is TRBV7-6, the J gene TRBJ1-3; no clear D gene. Trimming pared 6 bases from V and 0 bases from J, leaving 15 bases between. Per germline, CDR1 SGHVS and CDR2 FNYEAQ. The CDR3 sequence is 16 residues long.

The chain uses TRBV4-1 and TRBJ1-1; D is undetermined. The CDR3 sequence is 14 residues long. Germline V gene sequence: CDR1 MGHRA, CDR2 YSYEKL. V lost 4 bases, J lost 4 bases, and 13 bases lay in between. CDR3 DNA: TGCGCCAGCAGCCCGAGGGAGGGTGGCACTGAAGCTTTCTTT. This translates into CASSPREGGTEAFF.

This clonotype has a count of ten or more. The chain has TRBV6-2 or TRBV6-3 and TRBJ1-3; maybe TRBD1 (5 bases). Trimming took 5 bases from V and 0 from J, leaving 8 bases between them. Germline CDR1 and CDR2: MNHEY and SVGEGT. The CDR3 is 14 residues long. The CDR3 sequence: CASSQGHSGNTIYF. CDR3 DNA: TGTGCCAGCAGTCAGGGCCACTCTGGAAACACCATATATTTT.

This clonotype has just a few counts. V gene TRBV11-3 combines with J gene TRBJ2-3; 12 bases line up with TRBD2. V was pared by 1 base and J by 0 bases, with 2 bases of the junction left unmatched. Germline CDR1 SGHNT, CDR2 YENEEA. CDR3 length: 17 amino acids. Here the CDR3 DNA reads TGTGCCAGCAGCTTAGGGGGGACTAGCGGGAGCACAGATACGCAGTATTTT. Translation gives CASSLGGTSGSTDTQYF.

The genes are TRBV5-4 and TRBJ1-1; no reliable D call. CDR1 and CDR2 from the germline V gene are SGHNT and YYREEE (reference sequence). V was pared by 2 bases and J by 1 base, with 9 bases between. The CDR3 spans 14 residues. The CDR3 region is CASSLSITNTEAFF. The CDR3 nucleotides are TGTGCCAGCAGCTTATCCATTACGAACACTGAAGCTTTCTTT.

This clonotype was recorded many times. The chain carries TRBV12-3 or TRBV12-4 and TRBJ2-2; possible D gene TRBD1, 6 bases. This CDR3 region has 15 residues. Trimming left V 6 bases short and J 2 bases short, with 13 bases between. The CDR3 sequence is CASRDSGINTGELFF. The CDR3 DNA sequence: TGTGCCAGCAGGGACAGTGGCATTAACACCGGGGAGCTGTTTTTT.